What follows is one T cell receptor (beta chain) and its context. The antigen is unknown. TCRdb re-called the reads with MiXCR, one entry per CDR3 protein. Among roughly 45,000 distinct CDR3 sequences listed, 20% to 25% were seen once. This sample stems from a study of T cell repertoires in cytomegalovirus infection. Study summary: CMV infection plus the matching HLA type was flagged by public TCR beta signatures.

The CDR3 runs to 14 residues. CDR1 SQVTM and CDR2 ANQGSEA come from the germline V gene. Losses at the gene ends were 5 bases for V and 2 bases for J; bases not matched to a gene: 5. Study-level findings and limits: CMV carriers having the relevant HLA were flagged by cumulative public TCR beta family frequency. Dominant in the ex vivo response were TCR beta clonotypes restricted by HLA-C and specific for CMV.

The rearrangement uses TRBV29-1 and TRBJ2-3, with 9 bases lining up with TRBD2. Sequences were obtained from PBMCs, sequenced either directly or after in vitro stimulation (not recorded which). The source of this sequence is a human donor in good health (CMV status not recorded). Some clones in this sample may be carry-over from other donors' samples. The CDR3 sequence: CSVRSGGPTDTQYF. In DNA form, the CDR3 reads TGCAGCGTTCGAAGCGGGGGGCCCACAGATACGCAGTATTTT.